This entry is about one T cell receptor (beta chain). This record belongs to a study of T-cell memory formation after mild COVID-19. In the study overall: Largely donor-specific TCR clusters were found.

TCRdb fed the 5' RACE reads into MiXCR, producing one record per CDR3 protein. The sample lists 200,000 to 250,000 distinct CDR3 sequences; over 9.5% were seen once. V shed 6 bases and J shed 1 base, with 17 bases lying between them. The CDR3 loop spans 16 amino acids. The sequencing sample was made of PBMCs or a T cell subset sorted from them (not recorded which). The V gene is TRBV12-3 or TRBV12-4, the J gene TRBJ2-3; tentatively, D is TRBD2 (5 bases). This clonotype was sampled from a man between 18 and 29 years old who had mild COVID-19 (a few samples of this study predate the infection). Cell type and time point are not known. The CDR3 region is CASRPSRRSGTDTQYF. The CDR3 coding sequence is TGTGCCAGCAGACCTTCTAGGAGGTCTGGCACAGATACGCAGTATTTT.